The present T cell receptor (beta chain) was sequenced within a study of blood T cell repertoires in COVID-19. Study at large: Samples of COVID-19 (acute and convalescent) were obtained from the United States, Italy and Spain.

CDR1 is SGHTA, CDR2 FQGNSA, per germline. The CDR3 loop spans 15 amino acids. The junction had 6 bases not matched to a gene; V was cut back by 1 base and J by 3 bases. Assignments of participants to cohorts depended upon their own reported clinical history. Per the authors' pipeline: Reference gene primer amplification in the assay estimated nucleated cell counts. The assay was immunoSEQ multiplex PCR, and TCRdb's table has in-frame clones only and misses some. The V and J calls and clone size are taken from that table; D and trimming were inferred from the DNA. This sample yields around 170,000 clones, of which around 86% are seen a single time; under 9.5% belongs to the top ten.

The chain uses TRBV7-2 and TRBJ2-7; 7 bases match TRBD1. The sample taken for sequencing was PBMCs or T cells enriched from blood (not recorded which). This TCR was sampled from a woman in her thirties who had recovered from COVID-19. CDR3 DNA sequence: TGTGCCAGCAGCTTAGAGTCCCAGGGGGTCTACGAGCAGTACTTC. It specifies CASSLESQGVYEQYF.